This T cell receptor beta chain comes out of a study of T cell changes during pregnancy in multiple sclerosis. Clones were read by immunoSEQ multiplex PCR, and TCRdb kept only the in-frame ones, dropping some. Of 26,000 or so clones in the sample, roughly nine tenths are singletons; the top ten hold around 0.6%. The receptor's source is a female donor in good health, enrolled as a control in a pregnancy study. Sequencing used CD4+ T cells from peripheral blood mononuclear cells, obtained in the first trimester of pregnancy.

CDR3 residues: CAWSPPLAGGPTQYF. The CDR3 DNA reads as TGTGCCTGGAGCCCCCCCCTAGCGGGAGGACCCACGCAGTATTTT. The J gene is TRBJ2-3, the V gene TRBV30, with 11 bases fitting TRBD2. With V trimmed by 3 bases and J by 9 bases, 11 bases remained unmatched. CDR1 GTSNPN and CDR2 SVGIG come from the germline V gene (reference sequence). This CDR3 has 15 residues.